The T cell receptor (beta chain) under discussion was sequenced for a study of post-analysis software for immune sequencing data (dated by TCRdb to 2014 to 2015). Notes on the research overall: Recorded disease courses included relapsing-remitting, secondary progressive and progressive-relapsing multiple sclerosis, with some patients lacking subtype annotation. The patient repertoires were set against under 12 previously published healthy control repertoires from donors whose ages ranged from 6 to 25 years. A subset of samples was prepared in parallel using single-end sample barcoding, then pooled and co-amplified after Illumina adapter ligation. Overall study results and their limits: The control group was slightly older than the multiple sclerosis patient group. Roughly 5 TRBV segments, including TRBV5-6, TRBV5-1 and TRBV20-1, were significantly more frequent in patients than controls. Direct clustering with F measure revealed strong co-clustering of samples prepared in the same batch, which led to a batch-effect correction. Significantly lower normalized Chao1 diversity was found in multiple sclerosis patients than in controls, suggesting substantial peripheral T-cell clonal expansion.

A word on this clonotype: It lacks a known antigen. One base away there is no much larger clone; base qualities are not given.

Taken from the germline V gene, the CDR1 and CDR2 loops are MNHEY and SVGEGT. The CDR3, from cysteine to phenylalanine, totals 15 residues. CDR3 DNA is the only sequence kept; it has 45 bases, read in frame from the first base. V lost 2 bases and J lost 3 bases, and the count of bases not matched to a germline gene is 2. Libraries were constructed by PCR. This sample was sequenced with an Illumina HiSeq 2500. To reduce PCR and sequencing biases, unique molecular identifiers were incorporated into the TCR beta cDNA libraries. Per 1 to 10 million input T cells, approximately 500,000 cDNA molecules were obtained, such that each molecule approximated one T cell. The same protocol used for the earlier healthy control dataset was applied to prepare and sequence the patient libraries. Within a given batch, samples were prepared together, multiplexed and sequenced on the same HiSeq lane. In the original analysis: Raw barcoded reads were processed with MIGEC, and single-read molecular identifier groups were discarded before consensus assembly and CDR3 extraction. Clonotype tables were post-analysed with VDJtools, and diversity was normalized by down-sampling all datasets to the smallest sample size. In repertoire overlap clustering, CDR3 amino acid sequences, but not nucleotide sequences, were matched to correct batch-related cross-sample contamination. In-frame beta chains were kept once TCRdb had trimmed the public reads at Q25 with fastp and called clones with MiXCR. Each CDR3 protein gets just one entry, which takes the most common genes and DNA from the rows behind it. The V and J calls reflect TCRdb's pipeline rather than the authors' work. The sample profile shows approximately 730,000 distinct CDR3 sequences; 46% of them were found once. The ten largest account for roughly 4.9% of the sample.

To demonstrate the VDJtools post-analysis software, TCR beta repertoires were profiled from the peripheral blood of 13 young patients with multiple sclerosis. The multiple sclerosis patients were children and adolescents ranging in age from 6 to 15 years. The sequence was obtained from a girl aged 5-17 years with multiple sclerosis. The sample was blood. The rearrangement combines TRBV6-2 or TRBV6-3 with TRBJ2-7; 12 of the junction bases match TRBD2. The sequenced DNA is TGTGCCAGCAGTTACCGGACTAGCGGGGACTACGAGCAGTACTTC. The encoded protein is CASSYRTSGDYEQYF.